Below are 14 T cell receptor beta chains sequenced from a single sample in a study of CXCR3-negative and CXCR3-positive naive CD8 T cells. Study-wide points: CXCR3-positive naive cells carried more hydrophobic TRB CDR3s than CXCR3-negative ones.

Antigen specificity for these receptors is unknown. Via 5' RACE with UMI labels, TRB cDNA libraries were prepared. TCRdb processed the 5' RACE reads again and assigns one entry to each CDR3 protein, with no DNA. Across tens of thousands of distinct CDR3 sequences, the top ten clones capture approximately 0.5% of the sample. The sequenced sample was naive CXCR3+ CD8+ T cells from blood. As for subset: CD45RO-CCR7+CD27+CD95- naive CD8+ T cells expressing CXCR3 (TNR3+). These receptors came from a human donor in good health. Some clones in this sample may be carry-over from other donors' samples.

This chain connects TRBV28 to TRBJ2-3; TCRdb selects TRBD1, and the lack of DNA leaves this call unchecked. Germline values: CDR1 MDHEN, CDR2 SYDVKM. The CDR3 has 16 residues. The CDR3: CASSFVRDREKDTQYF.

V gene TRBV12-3 or TRBV12-4 combines with J gene TRBJ2-1; TCRdb reports TRBD2, a call that lacks DNA to check it against. The CDR3 is 14 amino acids. The CDR3 region is CAIIAGGEYNEQFF.

The CDR3 sequence: CASTLGQSYEQYF. The chain links TRBV5-5 to TRBJ2-7; as DNA is missing, the TRBD1 call by TCRdb cannot be tested. This CDR3 contains 13 residues. From germline, CDR1 is SGHKS and CDR2 YYEKEE (reference sequence).

The gene calls are TRBV14 and TRBJ2-7; with no DNA, the TCRdb D assignment of TRBD1 cannot be verified. Germline CDR1 is SGHDN and CDR2 is FVKESK. The CDR3 has 14 residues. CDR3 in amino acids: CASSQPGDGYEQYF.

The gene calls are TRBV20-1 and TRBJ2-5; TCRdb lists TRBD2, though no DNA is available to test this call. The CDR3 runs 15 residues. The germline V gene encodes CDR1 DFQATT and CDR2 SNEGSKA (reference sequence). CDR3 sequence: CSARAGLAESETQYF.

The chain links TRBV6-5 to TRBJ2-7. CDR3 size: 12 residues. Germline CDR1 reads MNHEY; CDR2 reads SVGAGI. This chain's CDR3 is CASSYSTHEQYF.

The chain couples TRBV28 to TRBJ2-3; TCRdb designates TRBD1, a call that cannot be tested without DNA. This CDR3 region has 17 residues. The germline V gene has CDR1 MDHEN and CDR2 SYDVKM. CDR3 sequence reads: CASSRDRIGKSTDTQYF.

The V gene is TRBV7-9, the J gene TRBJ2-5; TCRdb's D call, TRBD2, is unchecked because there is no DNA. CDR1 and CDR2 from the germline V gene are SEHNR and FQNEAQ (reference sequence). The CDR3 loop spans 14 amino acids. CDR3 protein: CASAERGYQETQYF.

This chain uses TRBV5-1 with TRBJ2-7. The germline V gene encodes CDR1 SGHRS and CDR2 YFSETQ. The CDR3 consists of 15 residues. The CDR3 sequence is CASSLGQHGTYEQYF.

The chain joins TRBV7-3 to TRBJ2-2. CDR1 and CDR2 from the germline V gene are SGHTA and FQGTGA. The CDR3 is 12 amino acids. The CDR3 loop reads CASSLHTGELFF.

This chain links TRBV27 with TRBJ2-1; TCRdb's assignment of TRBD2 cannot be checked, as there is no DNA. The CDR3 covers 18 residues. Germline V gene data show CDR1 as MNHEY and CDR2 as SMNVEV (reference sequence). CDR3 sequence reads: CASSSRLAGRSTYNEQFF.

The V call is TRBV28, the J call TRBJ1-4; without DNA, the TCRdb call of TRBD1 cannot be checked. Germline V gives CDR1 MDHEN, CDR2 SYDVKM. The CDR3 loop spans 16 amino acids. CDR3 loop: CASSLDRGPTNEKLFF.

The chain couples TRBV25-1 to TRBJ2-7; the D gene TCRdb calls, TRBD1, cannot be checked with no DNA. The CDR3 loop spans 11 amino acids. Germline V gene lookup returns CDR1 MGHDK and CDR2 SYGVNS. The CDR3 reads CASRQGCEQYF.

The chain links TRBV7-9 to TRBJ2-1; TCRdb gives TRBD1 as the D gene, but with no DNA this cannot be confirmed. Germline loops: CDR1 SEHNR, CDR2 FQNEAQ (reference sequence). CDR3 length: 16 residues. The chain's CDR3 is CASSWDRTASYNEQFF.